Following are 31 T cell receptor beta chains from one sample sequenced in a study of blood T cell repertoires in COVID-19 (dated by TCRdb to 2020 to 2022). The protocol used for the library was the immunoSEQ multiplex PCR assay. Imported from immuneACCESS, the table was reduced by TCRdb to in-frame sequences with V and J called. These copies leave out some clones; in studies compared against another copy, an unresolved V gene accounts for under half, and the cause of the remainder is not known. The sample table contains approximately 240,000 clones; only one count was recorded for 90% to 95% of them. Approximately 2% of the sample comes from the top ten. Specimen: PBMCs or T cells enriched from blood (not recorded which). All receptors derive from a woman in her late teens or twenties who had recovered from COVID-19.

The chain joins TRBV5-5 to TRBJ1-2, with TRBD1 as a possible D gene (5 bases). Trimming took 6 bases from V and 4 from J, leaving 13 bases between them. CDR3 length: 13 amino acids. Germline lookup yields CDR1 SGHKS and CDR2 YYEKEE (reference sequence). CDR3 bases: TGTGCCAGCACCTCACGGGGGTCCTATGGCTACACCTTC. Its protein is CASTSRGSYGYTF.

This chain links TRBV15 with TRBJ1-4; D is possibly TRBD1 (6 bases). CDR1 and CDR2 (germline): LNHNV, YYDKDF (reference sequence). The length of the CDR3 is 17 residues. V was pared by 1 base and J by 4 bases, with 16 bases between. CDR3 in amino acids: CATSRVVPTGLNEKLFF. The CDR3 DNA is TGTGCCACCAGCAGAGTTGTCCCCACAGGGCTTAATGAAAAACTGTTTTTT.

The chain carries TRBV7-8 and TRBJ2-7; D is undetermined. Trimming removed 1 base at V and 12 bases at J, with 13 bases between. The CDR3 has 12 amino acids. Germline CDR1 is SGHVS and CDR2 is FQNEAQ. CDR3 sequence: CASSLDYTERYF. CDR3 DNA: TGTGCCAGCAGCTTAGACTACACCGAGAGGTACTTC.

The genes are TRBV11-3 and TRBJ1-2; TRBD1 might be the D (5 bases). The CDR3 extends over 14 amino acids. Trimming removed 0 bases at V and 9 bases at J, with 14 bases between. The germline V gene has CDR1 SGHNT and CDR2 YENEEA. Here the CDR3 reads CASSLDISTGSYTF. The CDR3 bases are TGTGCCAGCAGCTTAGATATCTCCACAGGAAGCTACACCTTC.

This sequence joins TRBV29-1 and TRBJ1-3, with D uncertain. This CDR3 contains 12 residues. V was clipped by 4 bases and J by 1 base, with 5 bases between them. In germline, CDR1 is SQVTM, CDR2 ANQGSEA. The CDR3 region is CSVAGSGNTIYF. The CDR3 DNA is TGCAGCGTTGCAGGATCTGGAAACACCATATATTTT. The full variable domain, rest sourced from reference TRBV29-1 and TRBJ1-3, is SAVISQKPSRDICQRGTSLTIQCQVDSQVTMMFWYRQQPGQSLTLIATANQGSEATYESGFVIDKFPISRPNLTFSTLTVSNMSPEDSSIYLCSVAGSGNTIYFGEGSWLTVV.

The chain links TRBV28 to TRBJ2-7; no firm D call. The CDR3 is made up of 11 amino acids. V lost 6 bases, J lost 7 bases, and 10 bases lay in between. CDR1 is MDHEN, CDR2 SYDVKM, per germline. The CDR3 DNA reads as TGTGCCAGCAGCCAAATAGAGGAGCAGTACTTC. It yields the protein CASSQIEEQYF.

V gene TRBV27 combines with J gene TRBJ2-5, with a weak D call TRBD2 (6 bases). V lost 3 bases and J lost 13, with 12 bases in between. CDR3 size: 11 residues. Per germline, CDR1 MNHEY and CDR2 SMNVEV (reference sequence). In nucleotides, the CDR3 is TGTGCCAGCAGTTTTGGCGGGGTTCCGTACTTC. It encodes CASSFGGVPYF.

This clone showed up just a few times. The DNA for the CDR3 is TGTGCCAGCAGCCAAGGGCTAGCGGGAGCTTACGAGCAGTACTTC. Its protein product is CASSQGLAGAYEQYF. The chain is built from TRBV3-1 (or the pseudogene TRBV3-2) and TRBJ2-7, with 10 bases matching TRBD2. J was trimmed by 4 bases and V by 1 base; bases with no gene match: 4. The V gene's germline CDR1 is LGHDT and CDR2 YNNKEL (reference sequence). The CDR3 covers 15 residues.

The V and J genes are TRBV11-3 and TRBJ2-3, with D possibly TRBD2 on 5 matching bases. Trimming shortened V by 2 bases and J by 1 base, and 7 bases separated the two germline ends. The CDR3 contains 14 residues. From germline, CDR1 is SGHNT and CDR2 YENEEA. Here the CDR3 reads CASSLTAGTDTQYF. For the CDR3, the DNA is TGTGCCAGCAGCTTAACAGCGGGCACAGATACGCAGTATTTT.

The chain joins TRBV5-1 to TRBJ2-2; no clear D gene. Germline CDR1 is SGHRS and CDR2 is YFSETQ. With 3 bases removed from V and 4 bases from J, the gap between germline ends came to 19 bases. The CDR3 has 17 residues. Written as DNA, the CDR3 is TGCGCCAGCAGCTACCGGTGGGTTGGAGTAAGCACCGGGGAGCTGTTTTTT. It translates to CASSYRWVGVSTGELFF. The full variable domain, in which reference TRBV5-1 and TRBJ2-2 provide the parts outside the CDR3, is KAGVTQTPRYLIKTRGQQVTLSCSPISGHRSVSWYQQTPGQGLQFLFEYFSETQRNKGNFPGRFSGRQFSNSRSEMNVSTLELGDSALYLCASSYRWVGVSTGELFFGEGSRLTVL.

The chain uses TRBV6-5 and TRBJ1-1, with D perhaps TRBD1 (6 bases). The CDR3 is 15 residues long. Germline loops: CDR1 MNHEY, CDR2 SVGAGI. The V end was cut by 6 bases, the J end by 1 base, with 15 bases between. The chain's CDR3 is CASRVTGTQNTEAFF. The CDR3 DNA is TGTGCCAGCAGGGTTACCGGGACACAGAACACTGAAGCTTTCTTT.

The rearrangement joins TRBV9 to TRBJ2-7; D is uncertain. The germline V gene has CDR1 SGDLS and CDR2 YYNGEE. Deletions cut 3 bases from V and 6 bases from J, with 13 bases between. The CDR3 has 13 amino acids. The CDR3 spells CASSAEPLREQYF. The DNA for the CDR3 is TGTGCCAGCAGCGCCGAGCCTCTACGCGAGCAGTACTTC. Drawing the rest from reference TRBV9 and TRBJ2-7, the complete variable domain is DSGVTQTPKHLITATGQRVTLRCSPRSGDLSVYWYQQSLDQGLQFLIQYYNGEERAKGNILERFSAQQFPDLHSELNLSSLELGDSALYFCASSAEPLREQYFGPGTRLTVT.

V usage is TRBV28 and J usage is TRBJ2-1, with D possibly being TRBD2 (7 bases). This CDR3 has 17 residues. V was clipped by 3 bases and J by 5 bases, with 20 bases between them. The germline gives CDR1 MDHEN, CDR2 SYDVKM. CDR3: CASSFVSPGGPNNEQFF. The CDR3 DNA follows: TGTGCCAGCAGTTTTGTTTCCCCCGGGGGGCCCAACAATGAGCAGTTCTTC.

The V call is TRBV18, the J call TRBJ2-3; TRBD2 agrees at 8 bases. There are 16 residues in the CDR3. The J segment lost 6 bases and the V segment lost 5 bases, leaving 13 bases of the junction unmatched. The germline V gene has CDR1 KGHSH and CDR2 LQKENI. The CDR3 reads CASSSRSGGAPDTQYF. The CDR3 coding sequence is TGTGCCAGCTCAAGTCGGAGCGGGGGAGCCCCCGATACGCAGTATTTT.

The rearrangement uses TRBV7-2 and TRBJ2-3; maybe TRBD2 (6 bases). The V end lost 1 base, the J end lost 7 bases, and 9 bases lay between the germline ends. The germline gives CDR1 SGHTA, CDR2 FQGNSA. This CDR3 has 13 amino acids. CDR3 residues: CASSLGLANTQYF. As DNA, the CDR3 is TGTGCCAGCAGCTTAGGCCTAGCGAATACGCAGTATTTT.

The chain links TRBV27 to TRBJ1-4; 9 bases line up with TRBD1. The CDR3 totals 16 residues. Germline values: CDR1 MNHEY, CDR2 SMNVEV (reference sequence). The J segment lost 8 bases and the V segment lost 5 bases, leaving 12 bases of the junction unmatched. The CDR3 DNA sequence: TGTGCCAGCAGTCCCAGCCCCACAGGGGGCCGGGAAAAACTGTTTTTT. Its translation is CASSPSPTGGREKLFF.

The CDR3 region has the DNA TGTGCCAGCAGTTTGGGAACTGCGGGCGGCTACACCTTC. Translation: CASSLGTAGGYTF. The chain joins TRBV28 to TRBJ1-2; D is uncertain. This CDR3 has 13 amino acids. V gave up 3 bases and J gave up 8 bases, with 13 bases separating them. The germline CDR1 and CDR2 sequences are MDHEN and SYDVKM.

CDR3 DNA: TGTGCCAGCAGCTTAGCGGGGGGAGGCTACGAGCAGTACTTC. It yields the protein CASSLAGGGYEQYF. The chain recombines TRBV7-8 with TRBJ2-7; D possibly corresponds to TRBD2 (6 bases). Germline assignment: CDR1 SGHVS and CDR2 FQNEAQ. The ends were cut back, 0 bases at V and 3 bases at J, with 9 bases in the middle. The length of the CDR3 is 14 residues.

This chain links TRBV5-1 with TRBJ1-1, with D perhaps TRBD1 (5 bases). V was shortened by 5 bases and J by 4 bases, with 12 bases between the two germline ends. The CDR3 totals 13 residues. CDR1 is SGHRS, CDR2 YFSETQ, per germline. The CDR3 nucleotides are TGCGCCAGCAGGAAGCAGGGTTCCACTGAAGCTTTCTTT. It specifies CASRKQGSTEAFF.

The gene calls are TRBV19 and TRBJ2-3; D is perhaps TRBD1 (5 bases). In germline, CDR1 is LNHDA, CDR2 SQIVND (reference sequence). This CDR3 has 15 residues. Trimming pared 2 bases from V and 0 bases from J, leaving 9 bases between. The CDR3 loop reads CASSIKGRSTDTQYF. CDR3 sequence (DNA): TGTGCCAGTAGTATAAAGGGGCGAAGCACAGATACGCAGTATTTT. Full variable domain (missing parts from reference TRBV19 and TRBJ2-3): DGGITQSPKYLFRKEGQNVTLSCEQNLNHDAMYWYRQDPGQGLRLIYYSQIVNDFQKGDIAEGYSVSREKKESFPLTVTSAQKNPTAFYLCASSIKGRSTDTQYFGPGTRLTVL.

CDR3 protein: CASSRPGDSVQWETQYF. In nucleotides, the CDR3 is TGTGCCAGTAGCCGGCCGGGGGATTCGGTCCAATGGGAGACCCAGTACTTC. J is TRBJ2-5 and V is TRBV19; TRBD2 is a possible D gene (6 bases). The CDR3 runs to 17 residues. Per germline, CDR1 LNHDA and CDR2 SQIVND (reference sequence). V shed 6 bases and J shed 5 bases, with 25 bases lying between them.

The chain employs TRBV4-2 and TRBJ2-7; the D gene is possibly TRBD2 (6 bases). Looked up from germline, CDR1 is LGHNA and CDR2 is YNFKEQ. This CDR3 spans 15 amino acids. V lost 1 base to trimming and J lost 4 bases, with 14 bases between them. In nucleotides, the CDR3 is TGTGCCAGCAGCCAAGTTTCGGAGGGGCGGTACGAGCAGTACTTC. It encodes CASSQVSEGRYEQYF.

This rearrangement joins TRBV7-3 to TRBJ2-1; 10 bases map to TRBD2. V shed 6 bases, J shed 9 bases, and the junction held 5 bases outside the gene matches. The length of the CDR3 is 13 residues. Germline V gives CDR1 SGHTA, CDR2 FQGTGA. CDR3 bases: TGTGCCAGCAGGGCCGGGACTAGCGCTGAGCAGTTCTTC. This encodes CASRAGTSAEQFF.

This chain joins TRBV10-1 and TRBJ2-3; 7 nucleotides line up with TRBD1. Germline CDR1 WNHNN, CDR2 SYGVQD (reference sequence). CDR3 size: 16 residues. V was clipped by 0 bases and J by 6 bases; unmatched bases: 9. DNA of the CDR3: TGCGCCAGCAGTGAGTCTAGGTCAGGGGGAGTGGATACGCAGTATTTT. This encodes CASSESRSGGVDTQYF.

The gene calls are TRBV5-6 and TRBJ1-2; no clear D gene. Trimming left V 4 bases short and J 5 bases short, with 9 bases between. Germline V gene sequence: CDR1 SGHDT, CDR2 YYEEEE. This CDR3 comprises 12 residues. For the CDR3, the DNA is TGTGCCAGCAGCGGGCAGGCTTATGGCTACACCTTC. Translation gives CASSGQAYGYTF.

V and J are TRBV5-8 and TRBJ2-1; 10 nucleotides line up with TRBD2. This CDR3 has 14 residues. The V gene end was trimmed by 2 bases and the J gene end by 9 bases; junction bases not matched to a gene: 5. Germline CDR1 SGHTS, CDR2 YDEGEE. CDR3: CASSLERGGPEQFF. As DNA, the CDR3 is TGTGCCAGCAGCTTAGAGCGGGGGGGCCCTGAGCAGTTCTTC.

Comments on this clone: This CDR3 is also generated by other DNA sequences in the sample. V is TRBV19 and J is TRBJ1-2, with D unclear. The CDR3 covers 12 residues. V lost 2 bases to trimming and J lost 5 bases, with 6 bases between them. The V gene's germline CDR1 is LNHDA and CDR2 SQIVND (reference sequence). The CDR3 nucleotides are TGTGCCAGTAGTATATCCGGGTATGGCTACACCTTC. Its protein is CASSISGYGYTF. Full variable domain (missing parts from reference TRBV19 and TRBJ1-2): DGGITQSPKYLFRKEGQNVTLSCEQNLNHDAMYWYRQDPGQGLRLIYYSQIVNDFQKGDIAEGYSVSREKKESFPLTVTSAQKNPTAFYLCASSISGYGYTFGSGTRLTVV.

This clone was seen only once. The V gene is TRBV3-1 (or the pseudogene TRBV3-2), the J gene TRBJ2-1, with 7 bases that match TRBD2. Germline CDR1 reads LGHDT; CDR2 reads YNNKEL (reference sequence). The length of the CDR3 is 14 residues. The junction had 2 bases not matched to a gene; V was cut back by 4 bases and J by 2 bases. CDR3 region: CASSRSGTYNEQFF. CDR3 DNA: TGTGCCAGCAGCCGCAGCGGGACCTACAATGAGCAGTTCTTC.

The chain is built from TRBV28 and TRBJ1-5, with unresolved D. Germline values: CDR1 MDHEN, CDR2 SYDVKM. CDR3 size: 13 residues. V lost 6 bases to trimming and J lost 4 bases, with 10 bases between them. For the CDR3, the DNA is TGTGCCAGCAGACAGAATTTTAATCAGCCCCAGCATTTT. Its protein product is CASRQNFNQPQHF. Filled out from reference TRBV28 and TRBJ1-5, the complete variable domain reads DVKVTQSSRYLVKRTGEKVFLECVQDMDHENMFWYRQDPGLGLRLIYFSYDVKMKEKGDIPEGYSVSREKKERFSLILESASTNQTSMYLCASRQNFNQPQHFGDGTRLSIL.

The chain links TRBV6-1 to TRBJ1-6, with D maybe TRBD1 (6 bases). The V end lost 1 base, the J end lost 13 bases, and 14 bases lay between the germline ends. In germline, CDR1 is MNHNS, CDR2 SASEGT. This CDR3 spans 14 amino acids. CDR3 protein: CASSEVFNRDPLHF. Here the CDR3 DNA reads TGTGCCAGCAGTGAAGTGTTTAACAGGGACCCCCTCCACTTT.

The CDR3 sequence: CASSAGTGEKYNEQFF. CDR3 nucleotides: TGTGCCAGCAGCGCCGGGACAGGGGAAAAGTACAATGAGCAGTTCTTC. The chain joins TRBV9 to TRBJ2-1; TRBD1 matches at 10 bases. V was pared by 3 bases and J by 4 bases, with 7 bases of the junction left unmatched. CDR1 SGDLS and CDR2 YYNGEE come from the germline V gene. The CDR3 has 16 residues. Using reference TRBV9 and TRBJ2-1 for the parts outside the CDR3, the full variable domain is DSGVTQTPKHLITATGQRVTLRCSPRSGDLSVYWYQQSLDQGLQFLIQYYNGEERAKGNILERFSAQQFPDLHSELNLSSLELGDSALYFCASSAGTGEKYNEQFFGPGTRLTVL.